This passage covers 27 T cell receptor beta chains from one sample sequenced in a study of T-cell memory formation after mild COVID-19. Via MiXCR, TCRdb re-called the 5' RACE reads, giving one row per CDR3 protein. The sample lists 65,000 to 95,000 distinct CDR3 sequences; roughly 12% were seen once. The specimen was PBMCs or a T cell subset sorted from them (not recorded which). The receptors were sampled from a man younger than 35 who had mild COVID-19 (a few samples of this study predate the infection). Cell type and time point are not known.

The chain has TRBV12-3 or TRBV12-4 and TRBJ2-3, with TRBD2 matching 13 bases. V lost 4 bases to trimming and J lost 0 bases; unmatched junction nucleotides: 4. The CDR3 consists of 17 residues. The CDR3 loop reads CASSSGLAGTSTDTQYF. The CDR3, as DNA: TGTGCCAGCAGTTCGGGACTAGCGGGAACTAGCACAGATACGCAGTATTTT.

The chain links TRBV7-2 to TRBJ2-3; no reliable D call. Germline CDR1 is SGHTA and CDR2 is FQGNSA. CDR3 length equals 15 residues. Trimming removed 3 bases at V and 4 bases at J, with 14 bases between. The CDR3 here is CASSFVYSAADTQYF. CDR3 sequence (DNA): TGTGCCAGCAGCTTCGTATACTCGGCGGCAGATACGCAGTATTTT.

The chain carries TRBV4-1 and TRBJ2-7; 9 bases are a match to TRBD1. After removal of 7 bases from V and 4 bases from J, the junction contained 11 bases not matched to a gene. In germline, CDR1 is MGHRA, CDR2 YSYEKL. This CDR3 comprises 15 residues. The CDR3 nucleotides are TGCGCCAGCACACCGGACAGGGGTATCGGGTACGAGCAGTACTTC. Translation: CASTPDRGIGYEQYF.

This chain joins TRBV11-2 and TRBJ1-2, with D possibly matching TRBD1 (5 bases). CDR3 length: 15 residues. V was shortened by 0 bases and J by 8 bases, with 16 bases between the two germline ends. The germline CDR1 and CDR2 sequences are SGHAT and FQNNGV. The CDR3 DNA reads TGTGCCAGCAGCTTAGATGATGCAGGGCTCGGGGGCTACACCTTC. Translating gives CASSLDDAGLGGYTF.

This clonotype was observed a few times. The V call is TRBV7-9, the J call TRBJ2-7; possibly TRBD2 for D (6 bases). V gave up 5 bases and J gave up 6 bases, with 11 bases separating them. This CDR3 comprises 12 residues. Germline-derived CDR1 and CDR2 are SEHNR and FQNEAQ (reference sequence). The CDR3 reads CASSADSGEQYV. In DNA form, the CDR3 reads TGTGCCAGCAGCGCTGATAGCGGCGAGCAGTACGTC.

V and J are TRBV28 and TRBJ2-5, with 8 positions matching TRBD1. CDR1 and CDR2 (germline): MDHEN, SYDVKM. The V segment lost 5 bases and the J segment 3 bases; nucleotides outside the gene matches: 17. This CDR3 spans 18 amino acids. The DNA of the CDR3 is TGTGCCAGCAGTCCACTGACCCCCGCCCGGGACAGGAAAGAGACCCAGTACTTC. It specifies CASSPLTPARDRKETQYF.

The chain joins TRBV5-1 to TRBJ2-7; TRBD1 or TRBD2 may be the D gene (5 bases each). Germline-derived CDR1 and CDR2 are SGHRS and YFSETQ. There are 13 residues in the CDR3. Trimming pared 0 bases from V and 5 bases from J, leaving 9 bases between. CDR3 DNA sequence: TGCGCCAGCAGCTTGGGGGACCCTGACGAGCAGTACTTC. Its translation: CASSLGDPDEQYF.

In its sample, this clonotype is medium-sized. This rearrangement joins TRBV7-9 to TRBJ2-4, with D perhaps TRBD2 (6 bases). V gave up 5 bases and J gave up 0 bases, with 23 bases separating them. Germline CDR1 reads SEHNR; CDR2 reads FQNEAQ (reference sequence). The CDR3 has 19 residues. The CDR3: CASSGRGILLFEAKNIQYF. DNA for the CDR3: TGTGCCAGCAGCGGCCGGGGGATCCTCTTATTCGAAGCCAAAAACATTCAGTACTTC.

In regard to this clonotype: The junction and the germline gene differ at one end; a read error may be behind it. This rearrangement joins TRBV20-1 to TRBJ2-2, with TRBD2 matching 8 bases. The germline V gene has CDR1 DFQATT and CDR2 SNEGSKA (reference sequence). CDR3 length: 16 residues. As DNA, the CDR3 is TGCAGTGCTAGTCCGGGACTAGATCGGAACGCCGGGGAGCTGTTTTTT. It is translated as CSASPGLDRNAGELFF.

This chain uses TRBV12-3 or TRBV12-4 with TRBJ1-3; D call uncertain. The V and J ends lost 4 bases and 4 bases respectively, with 8 bases between them. This CDR3 region has 13 residues. The DNA of the CDR3 is TGTGCCAGCAGTTCAGTCAGGGGAAACACCATATATTTT. Translated: CASSSVRGNTIYF.

The sample holds a few counts of this clonotype. V and J are TRBV9 and TRBJ2-2; D might be TRBD2 (5 bases). With 0 bases removed from V and 0 bases from J, the gap between germline ends came to 12 bases. This CDR3 spans 17 amino acids. Germline V lookup: CDR1 SGDLS, CDR2 YYNGEE. The CDR3 coding sequence is TGTGCCAGCAGCGTAGGAGGGTCGACTGCGAACACCGGGGAGCTGTTTTTT. This translates into CASSVGGSTANTGELFF. The full variable domain, in which reference TRBV9 and TRBJ2-2 provide the parts outside the CDR3, is DSGVTQTPKHLITATGQRVTLRCSPRSGDLSVYWYQQSLDQGLQFLIQYYNGEERAKGNILERFSAQQFPDLHSELNLSSLELGDSALYFCASSVGGSTANTGELFFGEGSRLTVL.

This clonotype was seen a handful of times. The chain carries TRBV6-2 or TRBV6-3 and TRBJ1-5; D may be TRBD1 (5 bases). The V end lost 2 bases, the J end lost 1 base, and 6 bases lay between the germline ends. Germline-derived CDR1 and CDR2 are MNHEY and SVGEGT. The CDR3 runs to 14 residues. The CDR3 sequence is CASSYEGSNQPQHF. CDR3 in DNA: TGTGCCAGCAGTTACGAGGGGAGCAATCAGCCCCAGCATTTT.

The chain employs TRBV7-2 and TRBJ2-3; 13 bases agree with TRBD2. There are 16 residues in the CDR3. The V gene's germline CDR1 is SGHTA and CDR2 FQGNSA. Germline trimming cut 1 base from V and 9 bases from J; bases unmatched to any gene: 7. CDR3 region: CASSLGLAGGRETQYF. CDR3 coding DNA: TGTGCCAGCAGCTTAGGACTAGCGGGAGGTCGGGAAACGCAGTATTTT. The full variable domain, its missing parts supplied by reference TRBV7-2 and TRBJ2-3, is GAGVSQSPSNKVTEKGKDVELRCDPISGHTALYWYRQSLGQGLEFLIYFQGNSAPDKSGLPSDRFSAERTGGSVSTLTIQRTQQEDSAVYLCASSLGLAGGRETQYFGPGTRLTVL.

The chain carries TRBV9 and TRBJ1-4, with no clear D. Trimming cost V 3 bases and J 7 bases, with 10 bases left between them. The V gene's germline CDR1 is SGDLS and CDR2 YYNGEE. This CDR3 contains 13 residues. The CDR3 nucleotides are TGTGCCAGCAGCGGGACCGCTCGTGAAAAACTGTTTTTT. Encoded protein: CASSGTAREKLFF.

This clonotype was detected a few times. V is TRBV7-9 and J is TRBJ1-5, with D possibly being TRBD1 (5 bases). V was cut by 5 bases and J by 2 bases, with 13 bases left in between. CDR1 is SEHNR and CDR2 is FQNEAQ in the germline V gene (reference sequence). The CDR3 has 15 amino acids. The CDR3 DNA follows: TGTGCCAGCAGCCCCCCAGGAGGGGGCAATCAGCCCCAGCATTTT. It codes for CASSPPGGGNQPQHF.

This clonotype was found a few times. The rearrangement links TRBV6-5 to TRBJ2-1, with TRBD1 as a possible D gene (5 bases). V lost 6 bases and J 4 bases, leaving 10 bases between the germline ends. Germline loops: CDR1 MNHEY, CDR2 SVGAGI. CDR3 size: 13 residues. The CDR3: CASRFQGYNEQFF. The DNA for the CDR3 is TGTGCCAGCAGATTCCAGGGATACAATGAGCAGTTCTTC.

In its sample, this clonotype was seen many times. The J gene is TRBJ2-3, the V gene TRBV11-2; 12 nucleotides match TRBD2. The V gene's germline CDR1 is SGHAT and CDR2 FQNNGV. The V and J ends lost 4 bases and 4 bases, in that order; junction bases with no gene match: 3. The CDR3 runs 15 residues. This chain's CDR3 is CASSWTSGAADTQYF. CDR3 sequence (DNA): TGTGCCAGCAGCTGGACTAGCGGGGCTGCAGATACGCAGTATTTT. Full variable domain (rest looked up from reference TRBV11-2 and TRBJ2-3): EAGVAQSPRYKIIEKRQSVAFWCNPISGHATLYWYQQILGQGPKLLIQFQNNGVVDDSQLPKDRFSAERLKGVDSTLKIQPAKLEDSAVYLCASSWTSGAADTQYFGPGTRLTVL.

Worth noting for this clonotype: Since no conserved phenylalanine or tryptophan closes the CDR3, a read error is the likely cause. This chain connects TRBV7-8 to TRBJ1-1; D uncertain. CDR1 is SGHVS and CDR2 is FQNEAQ in the germline V gene. The CDR3 sequence is 12 residues long. Trimming pared 3 bases from V and 1 base from J, leaving 3 bases between. The CDR3 DNA is TGTGCCAGCAGCTTCCAGAACACTGAAGCTTTCCTT. Its translation is CASSFQNTEAFL.

This clonotype was seen a few times. The V gene is TRBV9, the J gene TRBJ2-5, with D possibly matching TRBD1 (7 bases). The CDR3 spans 16 residues. CDR1 and CDR2 from the germline V gene are SGDLS and YYNGEE. V lost 3 bases, J lost 2 bases, and 17 bases lay in between. The CDR3 sequence is CASSAGGRDSQETQYF. CDR3 sequence (DNA): TGTGCCAGCAGCGCCGGGGGCCGGGACAGTCAAGAGACCCAGTACTTC.

The chain has TRBV29-1 and TRBJ1-1; possibly TRBD1 for D (5 bases). Trimming pared 6 bases from V and 4 bases from J, leaving 18 bases between. Per germline, CDR1 SQVTM and CDR2 ANQGSEA. The CDR3 totals 14 residues. This chain's CDR3 is CSVRLGRVGTEAFF. CDR3 nucleotide sequence: TGCAGCGTACGGCTGGGGCGGGTCGGCACTGAAGCTTTCTTT.

The rearrangement uses TRBV5-1 and TRBJ2-4; no definite D call. Germline values: CDR1 SGHRS, CDR2 YFSETQ. The CDR3 has 11 residues. Trimming removed 4 bases at V and 10 bases at J, with 9 bases between. The CDR3 sequence is CASSPGWIQYF. The CDR3 DNA follows: TGCGCCAGCAGCCCTGGCTGGATTCAGTACTTC.

In its sample, this clonotype was seen a few times. Possible read error: a much larger clone is one base away. The rearrangement uses TRBV12-3 or TRBV12-4 and TRBJ2-7; D not resolved. The ends were cut back, 4 bases at V and 3 bases at J, with 4 bases in the middle. The CDR3 is made up of 11 amino acids. The CDR3 region has the DNA TGTGCCAGCAGTTCCCACTACGAGCAGTACTTC. As protein: CASSSHYEQYF.

Here the CDR3 DNA reads TGTGCCAGCAGCGGCGACACTTACGAGCAGTACTTC. It specifies CASSGDTYEQYF. V and J are TRBV9 and TRBJ2-7; D gene unclear. This CDR3 spans 12 amino acids. Germline CDR1 is SGDLS and CDR2 is YYNGEE. V was pared by 3 bases and J by 4 bases, with 8 bases between. The full variable domain, rest sourced from reference TRBV9 and TRBJ2-7, is DSGVTQTPKHLITATGQRVTLRCSPRSGDLSVYWYQQSLDQGLQFLIQYYNGEERAKGNILERFSAQQFPDLHSELNLSSLELGDSALYFCASSGDTYEQYFGPGTRLTVT.

This chain joins TRBV12-3 or TRBV12-4 and TRBJ1-3; 11 bases fit TRBD1. After removal of 6 bases from V and 3 bases from J, the junction contained 7 bases not matched to a gene. This CDR3 contains 16 residues. Written as DNA, the CDR3 is TGTGCCAGCAGACAAAGGGACAGGGGGATTGGAAACACCATATATTTT. As protein: CASRQRDRGIGNTIYF.

This clonotype was counted between two and nine times. The V and J genes are TRBV4-1 and TRBJ1-5, with D perhaps TRBD1 (6 bases). The CDR3 has 18 amino acids. Trimming shortened V by 1 base and J by 6 bases, and 22 bases separated the two germline ends. Germline V gene data show CDR1 as MGHRA and CDR2 as YSYEKL. CDR3 nucleotides: TGCGCCAGCAGCCAAGGGATCTTCTACAGGGTGGGGAGTCAGCCCCAGCATTTT. Residues: CASSQGIFYRVGSQPQHF.

The chain links TRBV4-1 to TRBJ1-1; 7 bases match TRBD1. The CDR3 covers 16 residues. V trimming: 3 bases; J trimming: 1 base; junction bases outside the gene matches: 8. CDR1 and CDR2 (germline): MGHRA, YSYEKL. The DNA for the CDR3 is TGCGCCAGCAGCCATCCCCGGGGACAGTCGAACACTGAAGCTTTCTTT. It yields the protein CASSHPRGQSNTEAFF.

CDR3 protein: CAIREPGWDGETQYF. Here the CDR3 DNA reads TGTGCCATCAGGGAGCCAGGTTGGGATGGGGAGACCCAGTACTTC. The chain couples TRBV10-3 to TRBJ2-5; D ambiguous. The V gene's germline CDR1 is ENHRY and CDR2 SYGVKD. The CDR3 loop spans 15 amino acids. V was clipped by 6 bases and J by 5 bases, with 19 bases between them.